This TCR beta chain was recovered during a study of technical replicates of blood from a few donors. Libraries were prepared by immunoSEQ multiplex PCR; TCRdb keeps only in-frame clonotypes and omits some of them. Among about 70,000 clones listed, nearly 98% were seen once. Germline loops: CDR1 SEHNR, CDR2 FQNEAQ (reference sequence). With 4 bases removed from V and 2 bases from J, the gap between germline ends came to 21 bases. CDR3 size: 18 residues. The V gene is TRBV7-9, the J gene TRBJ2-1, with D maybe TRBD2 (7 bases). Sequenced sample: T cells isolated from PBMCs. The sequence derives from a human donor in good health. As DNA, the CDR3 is TGTGCCAGCAGCTCGGGGGGCGGGGGCCCCCCTGCCTACAATGAGCAGTTCTTC. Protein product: CASSSGGGGPPAYNEQFF.